Reported below is one T cell receptor (beta chain). The antigen is unknown. TCRdb ran MiXCR on the 5' RACE reads and lists one entry per CDR3 protein. The sample holds some 840,000 distinct CDR3 sequences, approximately 10% seen once. The record originates from a study of CD8 T cells in ankylosing spondylitis. The CDR3 sequence is 12 residues long. CDR1 and CDR2 (germline): MNHEY, SVGEGT. V was pared by 5 bases and J by 6 bases, with 10 bases between. The study's findings and limits: A motif of roughly eight highly homologous TCR beta variants was seen as apparently characteristic of ankylosing spondylitis blood.

This TCR was sampled from a male donor with ankylosing spondylitis. Sequencing was carried out using blood, either unsorted or a sorted T cell fraction (not recorded which). V is TRBV6-2 or TRBV6-3 and J is TRBJ1-2; D is unresolved. CDR3 DNA: TGTGCCAGCAGTCGCTCTAGGGATGGCTACACCTTC. This sequence encodes CASSRSRDGYTF.